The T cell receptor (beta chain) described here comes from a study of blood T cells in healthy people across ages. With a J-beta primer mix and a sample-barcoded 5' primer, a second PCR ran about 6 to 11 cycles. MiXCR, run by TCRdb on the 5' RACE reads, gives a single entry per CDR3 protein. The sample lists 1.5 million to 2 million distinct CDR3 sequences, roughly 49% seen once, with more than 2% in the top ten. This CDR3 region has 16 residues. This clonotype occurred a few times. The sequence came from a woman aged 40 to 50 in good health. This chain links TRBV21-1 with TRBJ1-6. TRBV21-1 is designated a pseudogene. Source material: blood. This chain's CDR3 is CASSTNRDRNNSPLHF. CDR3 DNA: TGTGCCAGCAGCACTAACCGAGATCGGAATAATTCACCCCTCCACTTT.